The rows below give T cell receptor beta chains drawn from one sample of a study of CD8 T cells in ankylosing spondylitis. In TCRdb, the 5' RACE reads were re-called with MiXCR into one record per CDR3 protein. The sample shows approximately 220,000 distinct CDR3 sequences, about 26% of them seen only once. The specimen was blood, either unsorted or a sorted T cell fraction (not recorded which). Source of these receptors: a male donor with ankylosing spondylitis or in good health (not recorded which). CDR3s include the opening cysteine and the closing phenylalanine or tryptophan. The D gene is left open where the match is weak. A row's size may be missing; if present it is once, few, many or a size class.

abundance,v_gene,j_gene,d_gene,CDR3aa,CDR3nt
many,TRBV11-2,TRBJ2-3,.,CASSVIDGTDTQYF,TGTGCCAGCAGCGTAATAGACGGCACAGATACGCAGTATTTT
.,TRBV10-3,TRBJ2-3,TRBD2,CAIRRESTDTQYF,TGTGCCATCAGGCGGGAGAGCACAGATACGCAGTATTTT
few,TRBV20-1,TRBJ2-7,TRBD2,CSARVRSGSKVGEQYF,TGCAGTGCTAGAGTTCGTAGCGGGAGTAAAGTTGGCGAGCAGTACTTC
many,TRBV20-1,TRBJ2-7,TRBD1,CSATDRGILYEQYF,TGCAGTGCAACAGACAGGGGGATTCTCTACGAGCAGTACTTC
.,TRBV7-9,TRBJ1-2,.,CASSLASPGLGQGYTF,TGTGCCAGCAGCTTAGCTTCTCCGGGACTCGGTCAGGGCTACACCTTC
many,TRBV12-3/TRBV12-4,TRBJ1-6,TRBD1,CASSLDRVGSPLHF,TGTGCCAGCAGTCTCGACAGGGTCGGTTCACCCCTCCACTTT
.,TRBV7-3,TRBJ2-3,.,CASSFTVTDTQYF,TGTGCCAGCAGCTTCACGGTCACAGATACGCAGTATTTT
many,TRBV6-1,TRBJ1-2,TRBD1,CASSTPDRNYGYTF,TGTGCCAGCAGTACCCCGGACAGGAACTATGGCTACACCTTC
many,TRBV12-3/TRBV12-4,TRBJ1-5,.,CASHMGGQNQPQHF,TGTGCCAGCCATATGGGGGGGCAGAATCAGCCCCAGCATTTT
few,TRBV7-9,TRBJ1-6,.,CASRPKRQLNSPLHF,TGTGCCAGCAGGCCCAAAAGACAGTTGAATTCACCCCTCCACTTT
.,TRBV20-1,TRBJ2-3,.,CSAFRQGLRQYF,TGCAGTGCTTTTCGACAGGGACTACGGCAGTATTTT
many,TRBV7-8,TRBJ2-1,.,CASSLALGKVEQFF,TGTGCCAGCAGCTTAGCGCTGGGGAAGGTTGAGCAGTTCTTC
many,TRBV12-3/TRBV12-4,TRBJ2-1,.,CASRGINEQFF,TGTGCCAGCCGGGGGATAAATGAGCAGTTCTTC
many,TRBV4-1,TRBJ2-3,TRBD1,CASSQPGQGMLSRYF,TGCGCCAGCAGCCAACCGGGACAGGGAATGTTGAGTAGGTATTTT
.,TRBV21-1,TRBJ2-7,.,CASSKEQTGKRSYEQYF,TGTGCCAGCAGCAAAGAGCAGACAGGTAAAAGGTCCTACGAGCAGTACTTC
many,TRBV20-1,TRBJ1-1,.,CSASKQGTRGTEAFF,TGCAGTGCTAGTAAACAAGGGACTCGGGGTACTGAAGCTTTCTTT
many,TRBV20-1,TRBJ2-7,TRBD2,CSARGGRAFEQYF,TGCAGTGCCCGGGGCGGGAGGGCCTTCGAGCAGTACTTC
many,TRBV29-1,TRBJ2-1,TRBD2,CSVGLRLAGDNEQFF,TGCAGCGTTGGCCTCCGACTAGCGGGTGACAATGAGCAGTTCTTC
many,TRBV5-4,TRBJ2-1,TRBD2,CASSLGASGTAYNEQFF,TGTGCCAGCAGCTTGGGGGCTAGCGGGACGGCCTACAATGAGCAGTTCTTC
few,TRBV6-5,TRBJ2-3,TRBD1,CASKFRDRGGDTQYF,TGTGCCAGCAAGTTCCGGGACAGGGGAGGAGATACGCAGTATTTT
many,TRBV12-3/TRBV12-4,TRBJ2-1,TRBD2,CASRGLAGIEQFF,TGTGCCAGCAGGGGACTAGCGGGAATTGAGCAGTTCTTC
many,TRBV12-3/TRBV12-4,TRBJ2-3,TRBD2,CASSLGTSGKDTQYF,TGTGCCAGCAGTTTGGGGACTAGCGGGAAGGATACGCAGTATTTT
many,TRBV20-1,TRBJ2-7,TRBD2,CSARPSLAGVDEQYF,TGCAGTGCTAGACCGTCGCTAGCGGGAGTTGACGAGCAGTACTTC
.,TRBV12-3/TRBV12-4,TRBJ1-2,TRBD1,CASRPRQGYGYTF,TGTGCCAGCAGACCCAGACAGGGCTATGGCTACACCTTC
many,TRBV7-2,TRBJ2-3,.,CASSLGGGLPSTDTQYF,TGTGCCAGCAGCTTAGGTGGGGGATTACCCAGCACAGATACGCAGTATTTT
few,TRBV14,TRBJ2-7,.,CASSPAGKPYEQYF,TGTGCCAGCAGCCCCGCAGGCAAACCCTACGAGCAGTACTTC
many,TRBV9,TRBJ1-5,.,CASSSGGEEVNQPQHF,TGTGCCAGCAGCTCCGGGGGGGAAGAGGTCAATCAGCCCCAGCATTTT
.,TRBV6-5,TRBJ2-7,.,CASTSGTVSYEQYF,TGTGCCAGCACTTCCGGGACGGTATCCTACGAGCAGTACTTC
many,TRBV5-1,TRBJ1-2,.,CASSWVPQDYGYTF,TGCGCCAGCAGCTGGGTCCCGCAAGACTATGGCTACACCTTC
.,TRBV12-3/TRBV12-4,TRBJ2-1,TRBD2,CACSFLGTSGRALNEQFF,TGTGCCTGCAGCTTCCTGGGGACTAGCGGGAGGGCCCTCAATGAGCAGTTCTTC
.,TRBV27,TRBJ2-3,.,CASSLRPKGTDTQYF,TGTGCCAGCAGTTTACGACCCAAAGGGACAGATACGCAGTATTTT
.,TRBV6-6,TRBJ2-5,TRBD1,CASSGQGKETQYF,TGTGCCAGCAGTGGACAGGGAAAAGAGACCCAGTACTTC
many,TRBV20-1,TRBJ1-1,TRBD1,CSAARTGTGTEAFF,TGCAGTGCTGCCCGGACAGGGACGGGGACTGAAGCTTTCTTT
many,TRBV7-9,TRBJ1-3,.,CASSGVGNTIYF,TGTGCCAGTTCGGGGGTTGGAAACACCATATATTTT
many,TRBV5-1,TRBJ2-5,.,CASSWGYGAGETQYF,TGCGCCAGCAGCTGGGGGTATGGGGCCGGGGAGACCCAGTACTTC
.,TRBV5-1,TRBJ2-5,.,CASSFGVGETQYF,TGCGCCAGCAGCTTCGGGGTTGGTGAGACCCAGTACTTC